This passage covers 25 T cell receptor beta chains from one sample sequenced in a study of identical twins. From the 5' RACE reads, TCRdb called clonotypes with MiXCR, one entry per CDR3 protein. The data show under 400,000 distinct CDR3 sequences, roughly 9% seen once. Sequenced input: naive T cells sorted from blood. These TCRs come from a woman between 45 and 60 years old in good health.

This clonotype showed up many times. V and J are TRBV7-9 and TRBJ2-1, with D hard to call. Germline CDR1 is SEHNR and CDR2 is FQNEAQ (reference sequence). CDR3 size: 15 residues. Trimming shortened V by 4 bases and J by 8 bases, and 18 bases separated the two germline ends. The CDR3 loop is CASSYRLDPKDEQFF. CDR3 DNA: TGTGCCAGCAGCTATCGATTGGACCCCAAGGATGAGCAGTTCTTC.

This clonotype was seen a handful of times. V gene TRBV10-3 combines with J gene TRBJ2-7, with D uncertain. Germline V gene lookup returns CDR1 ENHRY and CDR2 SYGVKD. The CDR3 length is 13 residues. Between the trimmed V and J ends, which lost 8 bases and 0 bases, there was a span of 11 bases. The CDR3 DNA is TGTGCCATCCAGGCGGATAGCTCCTACGAGCAGTACTTC. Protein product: CAIQADSSYEQYF.

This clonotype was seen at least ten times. CDR3: CATSAWQGCEQYV. CDR3 bases: TGTGCCACCAGTGCGTGGCAGGGGTGCGAGCAGTACGTC. The V call is TRBV24-1, the J call TRBJ2-7, with D maybe TRBD1 (6 bases). This CDR3 is 13 amino acids long. CDR1 KGHDR and CDR2 SFDVKD come from the germline V gene. Trimming cost V 5 bases and J 6 bases, with 13 bases left between them.

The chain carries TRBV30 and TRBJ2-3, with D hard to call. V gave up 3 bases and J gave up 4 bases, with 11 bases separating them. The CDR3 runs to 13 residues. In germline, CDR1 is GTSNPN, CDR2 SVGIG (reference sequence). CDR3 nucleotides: TGTGCCTGGAGCCCCTTTGCGGCAGATACGCAGTATTTT. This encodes CAWSPFAADTQYF. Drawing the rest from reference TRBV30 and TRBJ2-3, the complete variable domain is SQTIHQWPATLVQPVGSPLSLECTVEGTSNPNLYWYRQAAGRGLQLLFYSVGIGQISSEVPQNLSASRPQDRQFILSSKKLLLSDSGFYLCAWSPFAADTQYFGPGTRLTVL.

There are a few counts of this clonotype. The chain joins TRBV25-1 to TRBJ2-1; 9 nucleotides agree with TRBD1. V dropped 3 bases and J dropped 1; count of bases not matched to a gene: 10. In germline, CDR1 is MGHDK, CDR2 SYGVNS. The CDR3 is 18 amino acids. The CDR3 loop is CASSDPLKGTGSYNEQFF. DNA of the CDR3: TGTGCCAGCAGTGACCCTCTGAAGGGGACAGGGTCCTACAATGAGCAGTTCTTC.

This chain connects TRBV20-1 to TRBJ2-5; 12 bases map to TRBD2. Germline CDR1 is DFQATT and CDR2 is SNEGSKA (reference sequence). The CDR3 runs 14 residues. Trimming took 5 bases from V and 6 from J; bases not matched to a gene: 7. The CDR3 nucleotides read TGCAGTGCTTTCCATACTAGCGGGGGGAAGACCCAGTACTTC. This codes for CSAFHTSGGKTQYF.

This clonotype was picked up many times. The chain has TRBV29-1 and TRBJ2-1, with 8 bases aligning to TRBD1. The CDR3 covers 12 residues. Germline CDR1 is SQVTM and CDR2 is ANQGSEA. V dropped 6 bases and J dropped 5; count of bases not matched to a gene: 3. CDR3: CSVRTGNNEQFF. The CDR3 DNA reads TGCAGCGTCAGGACAGGGAACAATGAGCAGTTCTTC.

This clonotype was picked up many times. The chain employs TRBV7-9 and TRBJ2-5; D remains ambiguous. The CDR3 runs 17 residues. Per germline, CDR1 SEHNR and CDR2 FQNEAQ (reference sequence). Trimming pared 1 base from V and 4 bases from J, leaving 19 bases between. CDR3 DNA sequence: TGTGCCAGCAGCTTAGGAGGTCACATAATCAAGGGAGAGACCCAGTACTTC. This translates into CASSLGGHIIKGETQYF.

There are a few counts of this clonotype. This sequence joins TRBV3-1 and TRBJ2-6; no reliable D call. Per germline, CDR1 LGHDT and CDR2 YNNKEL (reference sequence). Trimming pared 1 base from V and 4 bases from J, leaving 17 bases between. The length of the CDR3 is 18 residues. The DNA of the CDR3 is TGTGCCAGCAGCCAAGCAATCTTTACTCGGAAGGGGGCCAACGTCCTGACTTTC. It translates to CASSQAIFTRKGANVLTF.

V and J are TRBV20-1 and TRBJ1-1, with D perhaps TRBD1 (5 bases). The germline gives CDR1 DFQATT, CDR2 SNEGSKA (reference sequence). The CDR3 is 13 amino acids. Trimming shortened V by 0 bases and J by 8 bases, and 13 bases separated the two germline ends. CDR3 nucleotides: TGCAGTGCTAGAGACCCCTTAAGGGGAGAAGCTTTCTTT. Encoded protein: CSARDPLRGEAFF.

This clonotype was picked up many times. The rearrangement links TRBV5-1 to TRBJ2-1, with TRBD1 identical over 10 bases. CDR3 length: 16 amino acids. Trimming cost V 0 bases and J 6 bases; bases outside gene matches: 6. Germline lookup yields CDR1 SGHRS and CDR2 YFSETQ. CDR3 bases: TGCGCCAGCAGCTTGGCAGGGACAGGGGTAAGCAATGAGCAGTTCTTC. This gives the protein CASSLAGTGVSNEQFF.

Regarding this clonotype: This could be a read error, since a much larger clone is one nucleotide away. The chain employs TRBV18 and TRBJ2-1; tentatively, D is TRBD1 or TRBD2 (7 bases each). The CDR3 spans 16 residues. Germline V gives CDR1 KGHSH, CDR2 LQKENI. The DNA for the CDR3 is TGTGCCAGCTCACCAGGCGCCAGGGGGGACTACAATGACCAGTTCTTC. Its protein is CASSPGARGDYNDQFF.

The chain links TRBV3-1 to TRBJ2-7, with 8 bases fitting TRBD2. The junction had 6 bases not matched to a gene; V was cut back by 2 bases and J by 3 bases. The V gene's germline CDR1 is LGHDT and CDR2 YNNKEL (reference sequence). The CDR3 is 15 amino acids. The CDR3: CASSQYQREYYEQYF. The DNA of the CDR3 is TGTGCCAGCAGCCAATACCAGCGGGAGTACTACGAGCAGTACTTC.

In DNA form, the CDR3 reads TGCAGTGCTGTTCAGGGCGTCCTTGAAGCTTTCTTT. This translates into CSAVQGVLEAFF. V gene TRBV20-1 combines with J gene TRBJ1-1; D might be TRBD1 (5 bases). Germline CDR1 reads DFQATT; CDR2 reads SNEGSKA (reference sequence). Trimming stripped 5 bases from V and 7 bases from J, with 14 bases between. The CDR3 has 12 residues.

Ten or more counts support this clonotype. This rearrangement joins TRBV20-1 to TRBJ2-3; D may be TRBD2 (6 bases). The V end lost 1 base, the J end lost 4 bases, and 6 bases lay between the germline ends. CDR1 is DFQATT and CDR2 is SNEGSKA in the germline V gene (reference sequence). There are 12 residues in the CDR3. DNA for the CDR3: TGCAGTGCTAGAGCGGGAGCAGATACGCAGTATTTT. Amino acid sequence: CSARAGADTQYF.

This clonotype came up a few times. CDR3 amino acids: CASMASRGEQYF. DNA for the CDR3: TGTGCCAGCATGGCCTCCCGCGGCGAGCAGTACTTC. V gene TRBV3-1 combines with J gene TRBJ2-7; D is unresolved. The CDR3 contains 12 residues. CDR1 and CDR2 (germline): LGHDT, YNNKEL (reference sequence). Trimming took off 7 bases at V and 6 bases at J, with 13 bases between the two ends.

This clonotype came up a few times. CDR3 nucleotides: TGTGCCAGCAGTCGTTTCGAAACAGATACGCAGTATTTT. Translated, it gives CASSRFETDTQYF. The V gene is TRBV6-5, the J gene TRBJ2-3; D uncertain. This CDR3 contains 13 residues. Per the germline V gene, CDR1 is MNHEY and CDR2 is SVGAGI. V was clipped by 5 bases and J by 3 bases, with 9 bases between them.

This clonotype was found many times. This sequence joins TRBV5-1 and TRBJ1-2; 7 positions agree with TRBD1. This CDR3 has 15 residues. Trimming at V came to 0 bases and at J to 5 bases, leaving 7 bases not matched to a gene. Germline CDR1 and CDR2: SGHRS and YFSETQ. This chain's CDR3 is CASSLAGQSSYGYTF. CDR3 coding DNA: TGCGCCAGCAGCTTGGCGGGACAGAGTTCTTATGGCTACACCTTC.

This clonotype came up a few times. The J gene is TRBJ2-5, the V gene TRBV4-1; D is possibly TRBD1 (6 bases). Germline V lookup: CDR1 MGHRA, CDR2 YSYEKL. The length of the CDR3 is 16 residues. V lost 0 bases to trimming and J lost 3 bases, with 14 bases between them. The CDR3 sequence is CASSQEWDKVEETQYF. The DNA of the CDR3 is TGCGCCAGCAGCCAAGAGTGGGACAAAGTGGAAGAGACCCAGTACTTC.

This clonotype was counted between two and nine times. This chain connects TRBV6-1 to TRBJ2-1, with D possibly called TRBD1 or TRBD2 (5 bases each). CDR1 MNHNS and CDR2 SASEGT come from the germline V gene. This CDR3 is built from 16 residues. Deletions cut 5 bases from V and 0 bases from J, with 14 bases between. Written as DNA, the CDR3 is TGTGCCAGCAGTCCCCGGGACGCCAGCTCCTACAATGAGCAGTTCTTC. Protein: CASSPRDASSYNEQFF.

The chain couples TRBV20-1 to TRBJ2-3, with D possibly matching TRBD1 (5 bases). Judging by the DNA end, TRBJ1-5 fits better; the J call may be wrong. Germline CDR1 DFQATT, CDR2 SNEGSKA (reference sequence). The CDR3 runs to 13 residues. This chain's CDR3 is CSKSGGSTDTQHF. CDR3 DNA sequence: TGCAGTAAAAGCGGGGGGAGCACAGATACGCAGCATTTT.

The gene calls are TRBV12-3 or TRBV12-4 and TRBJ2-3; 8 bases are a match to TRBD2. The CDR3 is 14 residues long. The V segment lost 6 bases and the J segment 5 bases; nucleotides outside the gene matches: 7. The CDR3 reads CASSPGGGKDTQYF. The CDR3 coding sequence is TGTGCCAGCAGCCCCGGGGGGGGAAAAGATACGCAGTATTTT.

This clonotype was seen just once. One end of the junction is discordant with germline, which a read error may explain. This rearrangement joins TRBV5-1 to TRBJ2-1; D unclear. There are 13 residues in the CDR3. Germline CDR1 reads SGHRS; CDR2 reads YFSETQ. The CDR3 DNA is TGCTCCAGCAGCTTGGTTGGAGTTCCTGAGCAGTTCTTC. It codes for CSSSLVGVPEQFF. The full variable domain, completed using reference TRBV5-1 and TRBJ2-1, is KAGVTQTPRYLIKTRGQQVTLSCSPISGHRSVSWYQQTPGQGLQFLFEYFSETQRNKGNFPGRFSGRQFSNSRSEMNVSTLELGDSALYLCSSSLVGVPEQFFGPGTRLTVL.

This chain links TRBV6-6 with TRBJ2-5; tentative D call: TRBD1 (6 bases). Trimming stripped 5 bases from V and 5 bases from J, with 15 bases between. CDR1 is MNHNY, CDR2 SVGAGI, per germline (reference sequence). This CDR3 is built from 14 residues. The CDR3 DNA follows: TGTGCCAGCAGTGAAAGAAACAGGGAGGAGACCCAGTACTTC. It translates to CASSERNREETQYF.

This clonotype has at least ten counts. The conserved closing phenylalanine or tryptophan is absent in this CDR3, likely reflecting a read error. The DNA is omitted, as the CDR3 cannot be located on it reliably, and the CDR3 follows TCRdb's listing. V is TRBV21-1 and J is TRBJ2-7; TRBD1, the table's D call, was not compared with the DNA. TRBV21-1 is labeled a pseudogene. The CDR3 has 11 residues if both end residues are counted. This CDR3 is CASSIGTGERL.